Here is one T cell receptor (beta chain) with its context. V shed 1 base and J shed 4 bases, with 13 bases lying between them. This CDR3 spans 14 amino acids. Germline assignment: CDR1 SQVTM and CDR2 ANQGSEA. These data originate in a study of blood T cells in healthy people across ages. A second PCR, run for 7 to 11 cycles, used a sample-barcoded 5' primer plus a J-beta primer mix. In TCRdb, the 5' RACE reads were re-called with MiXCR into one record per CDR3 protein. Among 1.5 million to 2 million distinct CDR3 sequences, 28% were seen once, and the ten largest hold 7.7%. Sequencing was carried out using blood. The source of this sequence is a woman in her 30s in good health. The chain joins TRBV29-1 to TRBJ2-5; D is unresolved. CDR3 loop: CSVEGQPGTETQYF. CDR3 bases: TGCAGCGTTGAAGGGCAGCCAGGTACAGAGACCCAGTACTTC.